This T cell receptor beta chain was obtained from a study of OX40 agonist ivuxolimab in advanced cancers. Whole-study context: The dose of intravenous ivuxolimab that patients received every 2 weeks ranged from 0.01 to 10 mg/kg. Three patients got partial responses; one had hepatocellular carcinoma and two had cutaneous melanoma. Regarding the study as a whole: Expanded clones tended on average to be more numerous among CD8+ T cells than CD4+. No antigen was identified for the clonally expanded peripheral T cells.

Using immunoSEQ multiplex PCR, the repertoire was profiled, and TCRdb retains in-frame clones only, with some absent. The repertoire has tens of thousands of clones, more than 70% of them found once; the top ten carry roughly 6%. This clone showed up just a few times. The target antigen is unknown. The TCR originated in an adult with an advanced solid tumor such as melanoma, head and neck, liver or kidney cancer. The specimen comprised CD4+ or CD8+ T cells sorted from blood, sampled in a trial of the OX40 agonist ivuxolimab.

In DNA form, the CDR3 reads TGCGCCAGCAGCCAAGATGTGGGGTCTGGGGCCAACGTCCTGACTTTC. It encodes CASSQDVGSGANVLTF. The chain recombines TRBV4-3 with TRBJ2-6; D gene ambiguous. Germline lookup yields CDR1 LGHNA and CDR2 YSLEER. V dropped 0 bases and J dropped 1 base, with 7 bases sitting between them. This CDR3 contains 16 residues.